This T cell receptor beta chain was captured by sequencing in a study of T cells in Graves' hyperthyroidism and ophthalmopathy. The CDR3 regions of TCR beta were amplified from RNA transcripts. Initially, a first-round RT-PCR of the TCR CDR3 employed the HTBI primer set. TCRdb re-derived calls from the multiplex PCR reads in MiXCR, one entry per CDR3 protein. The table includes 340,000 or so distinct CDR3 sequences, approximately 16% detected once. This TCR derives from a man under 40 with Graves' hyperthyroidism. Material: blood.

The CDR3 coding sequence is TGTGCCAGTAGTCCCCAGCGGGAGTATGTAGAGACCCAGTACTTC. Protein: CASSPQREYVETQYF. The V and J genes are TRBV19 and TRBJ2-5; 8 nucleotides line up with TRBD2. This CDR3 is built from 15 residues. Germline V gives CDR1 LNHDA, CDR2 SQIVND (reference sequence). V was clipped by 5 bases and J by 4 bases; unmatched bases: 9.